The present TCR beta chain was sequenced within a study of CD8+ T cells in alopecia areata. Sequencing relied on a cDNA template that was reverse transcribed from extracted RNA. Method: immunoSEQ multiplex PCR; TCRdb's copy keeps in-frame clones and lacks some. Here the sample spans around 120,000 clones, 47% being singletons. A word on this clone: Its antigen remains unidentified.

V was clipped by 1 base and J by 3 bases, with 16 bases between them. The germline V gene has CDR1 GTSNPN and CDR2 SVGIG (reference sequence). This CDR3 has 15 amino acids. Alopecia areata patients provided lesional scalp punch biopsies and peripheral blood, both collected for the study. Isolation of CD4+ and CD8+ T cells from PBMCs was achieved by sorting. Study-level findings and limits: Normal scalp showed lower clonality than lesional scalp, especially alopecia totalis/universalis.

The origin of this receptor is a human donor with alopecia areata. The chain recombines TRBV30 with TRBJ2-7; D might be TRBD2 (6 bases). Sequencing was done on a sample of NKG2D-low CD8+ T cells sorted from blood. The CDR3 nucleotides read TGTGCCTGGAGTGAGGACCGGCGGGGTTACTACGAGCAGTACTTC. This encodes CAWSEDRRGYYEQYF.